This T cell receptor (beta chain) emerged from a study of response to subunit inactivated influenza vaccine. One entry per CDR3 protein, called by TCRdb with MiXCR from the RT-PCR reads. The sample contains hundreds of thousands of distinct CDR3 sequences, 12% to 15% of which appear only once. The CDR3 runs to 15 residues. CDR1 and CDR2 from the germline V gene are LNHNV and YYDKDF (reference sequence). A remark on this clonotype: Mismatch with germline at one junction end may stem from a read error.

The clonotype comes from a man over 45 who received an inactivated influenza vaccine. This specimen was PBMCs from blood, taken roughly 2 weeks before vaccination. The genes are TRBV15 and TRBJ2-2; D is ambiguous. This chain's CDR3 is CATSRDTTYTEELFF. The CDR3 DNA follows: TGTGCCACCAGCAGAGATACGACTTACACCGAGGAGCTGTTTTTT.